Listed below are T cell receptor beta chains from one sample, sequenced in a study of T cell clones after liver transplantation. Clones were sequenced by immunoSEQ multiplex PCR, and TCRdb holds only the in-frame ones, with some missing. The sample holds over 50,000 clones, around 85% seen once. The specimen comprised CD4+ T cells from blood, sampled before liver transplant. The receptors shown here come from a human donor who received a liver transplant. CDR3s include the opening cysteine and the closing phenylalanine or tryptophan. The order of the fields is CDR3 DNA, CDR3 protein, V gene, J gene, clone size, D gene. A D gene is named only where the DNA matches it firmly. The size field is filled for only some rows; it gives once, few, many or a size class.

TGTGCCAGCAGCTTGGTAGCTGAAGCTTTCTTT,CASSLVAEAFF,TRBV5-5,TRBJ1-1,NA,NA
TGCGCCAGCAGCTTGAATATTAACAGCCACGAGCAGTACTTC,CASSLNINSHEQYF,TRBV5-1,TRBJ2-7,NA,NA
TGCAGCGTTGCCCCCCTTGCGGGTGGCTACACCTTC,CSVAPLAGGYTF,TRBV29-1,TRBJ1-2,NA,NA
TGTGCCAGCAGCTTAAGCCCGAGGCAGGGGAGTACGTATTTT,CASSLSPRQGSTYF,TRBV7-3,TRBJ2-3,NA,NA
TGTGCCAGCAGTAACGGCAGGGTATCCTACGAGCAGTACTTC,CASSNGRVSYEQYF,TRBV28,TRBJ2-7,NA,NA
TGTGCCAGCAGTTCTCCCGGGGGCAACTACGAGCAGTACTTC,CASSSPGGNYEQYF,TRBV28,TRBJ2-7,once,NA
TGCGCCAGCACGGAGGGGGCAGGGGAGACCCAGTACTTC,CASTEGAGETQYF,TRBV5-1,TRBJ2-5,NA,NA
TGTGCCAGCTCACCAGGGATGAGCTCACCCCTCCACTTT,CASSPGMSSPLHF,TRBV18,TRBJ1-6,NA,NA
TGTGCCAGCAGCTCCCTAGCGGGAACCTACGAGCAGTACTTC,CASSSLAGTYEQYF,TRBV7-2,TRBJ2-7,medium-sized,TRBD2
TGTGCCAGCAGCAAATCAGGGGGTTATTCACCCCTCCACTTT,CASSKSGGYSPLHF,TRBV6-5,TRBJ1-6,NA,TRBD1
TGTGCCAGCTGTTCCGCGGGGAGGGCCTACGAGCAGTACTTC,CASCSAGRAYEQYF,TRBV28,TRBJ2-7,NA,TRBD2
TGTGCCAGCAGCTTCGCGGGGGTGGTTGAGACCCAGTACTTC,CASSFAGVVETQYF,TRBV7-2,TRBJ2-5,few,TRBD2
TGTGCCAGCAGTCCCCGCATTTACGAGCAGTACTTC,CASSPRIYEQYF,TRBV7-2,TRBJ2-7,medium-sized,NA
TGTGCCAGCAGTTTAGCGGGAGGTTACGGGGAGCTGTTTTTT,CASSLAGGYGELFF,TRBV27,TRBJ2-2,NA,TRBD2
TGTGCCAGCAGCCTCGACTGGGAGACCCAGTACTTC,CASSLDWETQYF,TRBV5-6,TRBJ2-5,NA,NA
TGTGCCAGTAGTTCAGGACAGAGGAGCAATCAGCCCCAGCATTTT,CASSSGQRSNQPQHF,TRBV19,TRBJ1-5,NA,NA
TGTGCCAGCAGCGTCGACCACGGGGGCGAGCAGTACTTC,CASSVDHGGEQYF,TRBV9,TRBJ2-7,NA,NA
TGTGCCAGTAGAGAGGGATCAGCCCTCCAGGTTGGGGATGGCTACACCTTC,CASREGSALQVGDGYTF,TRBV19,TRBJ1-2,few,NA
TGTGCCAGCAGCGTGTATGAGTCGACTAGCGGGAGAGAGACCCAGTACTTC,CASSVYESTSGRETQYF,TRBV5-4,TRBJ2-5,NA,TRBD2
TGTGCCAGCAGTTTCCGGGGAGGGGACCATGAAAAACTGTTTTTT,CASSFRGGDHEKLFF,TRBV28,TRBJ1-4,NA,NA
TGCGCCAGCAGCGGCAGGACAGTTAACACTGAAGCTTTCTTT,CASSGRTVNTEAFF,TRBV4-1,TRBJ1-1,NA,NA
TGTGCCAGCAGCGCAGCCCGGGGGGGCCACGAGACCCAGTACTTC,CASSAARGGHETQYF,TRBV7-6,TRBJ2-5,NA,TRBD2
TGTGCCAGCAGTTTAATCAGGGGGGATACGCAGTATTTT,CASSLIRGDTQYF,TRBV6-6,TRBJ2-3,NA,TRBD1
TGTGCCAGAGGGGGAGGGCTGAGCGGCTACACCTTC,CARGGGLSGYTF,TRBV27,TRBJ1-2,NA,NA
TGTGCCAGCAGTGACCTCAGGAGGAACACTGAAGCTTTCTTT,CASSDLRRNTEAFF,TRBV25-1,TRBJ1-1,NA,NA
TGTGCCAGCAGTCCTAGCGGGAGGCTCCATGAGCAGTTCTTC,CASSPSGRLHEQFF,TRBV28,TRBJ2-1,NA,TRBD2
TGTGCCAGCAGCTTAGGGGCTGGCCCCCCCAATGAGCAGTTCTTC,CASSLGAGPPNEQFF,TRBV7-7,TRBJ2-1,NA,NA
TGCGCCAGCAGCTTGGGGCAGATCACAGATGCGCAGTATTTT,CASSLGQITDAQYF,TRBV5-1,TRBJ2-3,NA,NA
TGTGCCAGCAGACCCGACCGGGACTCATATGGCTACACCTTC,CASRPDRDSYGYTF,TRBV6-5,TRBJ1-2,NA,NA
TGTGCCAGCATGTCCGGCCAAAGGCTTGTCAGCGAGCAGTTCTTC,CASMSGQRLVSEQFF,TRBV2,TRBJ2-1,NA,NA
TGTGCCAGCAGCGCGGGAGGACAGGGACTTATTTCACCCCTCCACTTT,CASSAGGQGLISPLHF,TRBV7-2,TRBJ1-6,NA,TRBD1
TGTGCCAGCAGCTTAGCGGGCAGGGCTCAGCCCCAGCATTTT,CASSLAGRAQPQHF,TRBV7-2,TRBJ1-5,once,NA